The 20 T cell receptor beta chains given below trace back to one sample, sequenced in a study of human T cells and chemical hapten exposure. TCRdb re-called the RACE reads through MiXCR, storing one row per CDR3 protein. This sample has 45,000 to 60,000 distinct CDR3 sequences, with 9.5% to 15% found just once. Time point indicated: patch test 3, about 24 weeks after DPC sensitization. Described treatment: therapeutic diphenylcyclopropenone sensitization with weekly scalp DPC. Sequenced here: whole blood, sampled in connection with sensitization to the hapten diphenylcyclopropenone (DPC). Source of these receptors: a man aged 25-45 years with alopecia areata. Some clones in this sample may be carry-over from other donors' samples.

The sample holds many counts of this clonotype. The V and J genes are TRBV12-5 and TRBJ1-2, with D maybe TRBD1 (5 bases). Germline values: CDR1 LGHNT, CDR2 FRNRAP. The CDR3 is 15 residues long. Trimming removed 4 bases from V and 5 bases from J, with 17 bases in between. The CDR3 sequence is CASGYGTTQVYGYTF. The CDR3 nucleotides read TGTGCTAGTGGTTATGGGACGACTCAGGTGTATGGCTACACCTTC. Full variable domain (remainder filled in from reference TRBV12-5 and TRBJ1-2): DARVTQTPRHKVTEMGQEVTMRCQPILGHNTVFWYRQTMMQGLELLAYFRNRAPLDDSGMPKDRFSAEMPDATLATLKIQPSEPRDSAVYFCASGYGTTQVYGYTFGSGTRLTVV.

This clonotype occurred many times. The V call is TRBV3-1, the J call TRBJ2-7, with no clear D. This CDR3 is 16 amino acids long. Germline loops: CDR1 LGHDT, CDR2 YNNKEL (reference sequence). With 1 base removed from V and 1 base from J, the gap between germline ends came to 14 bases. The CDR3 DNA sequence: TGTGCCAGCAGCCAAGGTCTAAGGATTCGATCCTACGAGCAGTACTTC. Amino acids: CASSQGLRIRSYEQYF.

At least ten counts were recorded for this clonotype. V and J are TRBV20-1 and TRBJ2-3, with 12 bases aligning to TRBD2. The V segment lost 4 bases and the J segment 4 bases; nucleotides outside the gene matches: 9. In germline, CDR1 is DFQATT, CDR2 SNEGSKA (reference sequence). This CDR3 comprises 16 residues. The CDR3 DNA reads TGCAGTGCTAACCGACTAGCGGGGGTCGTCCCAGATACGCAGTATTTT. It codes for CSANRLAGVVPDTQYF.

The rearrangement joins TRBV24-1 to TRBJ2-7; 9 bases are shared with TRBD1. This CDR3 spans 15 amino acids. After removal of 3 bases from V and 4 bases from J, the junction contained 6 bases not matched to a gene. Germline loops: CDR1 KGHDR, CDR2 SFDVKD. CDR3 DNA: TGTGCCACCAGTGATGCCGGGACAGGGACTTACGAGCAGTACTTC. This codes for CATSDAGTGTYEQYF.

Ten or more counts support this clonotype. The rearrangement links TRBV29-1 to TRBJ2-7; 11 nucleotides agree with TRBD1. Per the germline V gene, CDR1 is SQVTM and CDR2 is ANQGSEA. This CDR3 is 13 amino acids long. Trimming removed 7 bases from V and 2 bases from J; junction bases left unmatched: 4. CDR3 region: CSGGQGAAYEQYF. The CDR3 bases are TGCAGCGGCGGACAGGGGGCGGCCTACGAGCAGTACTTC.

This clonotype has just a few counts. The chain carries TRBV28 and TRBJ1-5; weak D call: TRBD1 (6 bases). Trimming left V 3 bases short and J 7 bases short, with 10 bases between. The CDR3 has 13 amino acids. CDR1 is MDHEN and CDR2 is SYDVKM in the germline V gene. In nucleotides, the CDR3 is TGTGCCAGCAGTTTCCTTACAGGGCAGCCCCAGCATTTT. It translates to CASSFLTGQPQHF.

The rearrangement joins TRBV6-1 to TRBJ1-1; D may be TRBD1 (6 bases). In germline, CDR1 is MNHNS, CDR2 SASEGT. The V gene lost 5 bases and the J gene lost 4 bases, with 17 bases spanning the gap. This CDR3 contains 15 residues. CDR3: CASSPEGGRGTEAFF. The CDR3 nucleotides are TGTGCCAGCAGTCCGGAGGGGGGGCGAGGCACTGAAGCTTTCTTT.

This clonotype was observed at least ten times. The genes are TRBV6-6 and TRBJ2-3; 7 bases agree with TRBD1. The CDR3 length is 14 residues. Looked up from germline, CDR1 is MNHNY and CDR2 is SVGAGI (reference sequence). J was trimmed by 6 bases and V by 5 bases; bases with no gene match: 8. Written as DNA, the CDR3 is TGTGCCAGCAGTCCACGGACAGGTGTGGATACGCAGTATTTT. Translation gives CASSPRTGVDTQYF.

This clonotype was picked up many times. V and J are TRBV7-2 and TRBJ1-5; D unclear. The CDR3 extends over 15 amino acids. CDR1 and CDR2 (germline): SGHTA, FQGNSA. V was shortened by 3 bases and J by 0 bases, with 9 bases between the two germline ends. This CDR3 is CASSFRGDSNQPQHF. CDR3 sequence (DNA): TGTGCCAGCAGCTTTAGAGGAGATAGCAATCAGCCCCAGCATTTT.

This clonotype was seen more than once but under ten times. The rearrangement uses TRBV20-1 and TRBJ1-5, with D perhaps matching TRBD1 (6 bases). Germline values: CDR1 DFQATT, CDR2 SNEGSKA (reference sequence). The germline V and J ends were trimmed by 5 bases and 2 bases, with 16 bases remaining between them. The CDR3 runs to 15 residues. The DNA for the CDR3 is TGCAGTGCTGAAAACAGGGCTGGAGGCAATCAGCCCCAGCATTTT. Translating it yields CSAENRAGGNQPQHF.

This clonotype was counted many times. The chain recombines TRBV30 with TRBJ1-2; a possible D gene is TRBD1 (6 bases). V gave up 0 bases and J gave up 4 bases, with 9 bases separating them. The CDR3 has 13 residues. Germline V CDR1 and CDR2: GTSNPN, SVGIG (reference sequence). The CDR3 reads CAWSVLTGYGYTF. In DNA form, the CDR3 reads TGTGCCTGGAGTGTACTGACAGGCTATGGCTACACCTTC.

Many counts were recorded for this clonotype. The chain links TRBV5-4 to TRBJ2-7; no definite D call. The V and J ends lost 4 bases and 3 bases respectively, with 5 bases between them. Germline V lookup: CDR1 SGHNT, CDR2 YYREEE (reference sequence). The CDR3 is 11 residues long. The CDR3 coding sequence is TGTGCCAGCAGCACGGTCTACGAGCAGTACTTC. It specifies CASSTVYEQYF. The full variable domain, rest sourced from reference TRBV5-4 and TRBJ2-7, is ETGVTQSPTHLIKTRGQQVTLRCSSQSGHNTVSWYQQALGQGPQFIFQYYREEENGRGNFPPRFSGLQFPNYSSELNVNALELDDSALYLCASSTVYEQYFGPGTRLTVT.

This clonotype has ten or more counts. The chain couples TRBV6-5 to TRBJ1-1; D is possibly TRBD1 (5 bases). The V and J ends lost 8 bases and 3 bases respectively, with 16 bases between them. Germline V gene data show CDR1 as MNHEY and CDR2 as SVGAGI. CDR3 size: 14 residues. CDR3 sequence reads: CASVGLFGYTEAFF. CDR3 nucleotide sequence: TGTGCCAGCGTGGGACTTTTTGGGTACACTGAAGCTTTCTTT.

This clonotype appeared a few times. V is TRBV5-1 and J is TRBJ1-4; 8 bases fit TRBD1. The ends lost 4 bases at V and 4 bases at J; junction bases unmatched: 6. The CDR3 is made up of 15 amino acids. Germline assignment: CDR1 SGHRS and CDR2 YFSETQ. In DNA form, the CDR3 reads TGCGCCAGCAGCGGAGGACAGGGCCTTAATGAAAAACTGTTTTTT. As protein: CASSGGQGLNEKLFF.

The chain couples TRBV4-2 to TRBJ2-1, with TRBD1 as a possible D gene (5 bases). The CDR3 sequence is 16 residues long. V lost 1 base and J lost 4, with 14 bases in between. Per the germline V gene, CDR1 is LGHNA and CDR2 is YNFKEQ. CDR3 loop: CASSQGYQGGYNEQFF. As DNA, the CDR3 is TGTGCCAGCAGCCAAGGGTACCAGGGCGGTTACAATGAGCAGTTCTTC.

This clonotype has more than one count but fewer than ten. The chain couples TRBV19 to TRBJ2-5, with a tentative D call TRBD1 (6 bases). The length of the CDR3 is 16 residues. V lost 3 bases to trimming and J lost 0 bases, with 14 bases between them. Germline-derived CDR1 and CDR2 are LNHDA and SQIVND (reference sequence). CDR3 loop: CASSMLGGWYQETQYF. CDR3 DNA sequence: TGTGCCAGTAGTATGTTAGGGGGATGGTACCAAGAGACCCAGTACTTC.

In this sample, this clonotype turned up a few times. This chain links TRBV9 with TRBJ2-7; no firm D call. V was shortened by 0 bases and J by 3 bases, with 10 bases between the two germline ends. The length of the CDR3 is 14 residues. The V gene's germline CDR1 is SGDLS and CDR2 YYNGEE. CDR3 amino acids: CASSVDSSNYEQYF. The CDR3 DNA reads TGTGCCAGCAGCGTAGATAGCAGCAACTACGAGCAGTACTTC.

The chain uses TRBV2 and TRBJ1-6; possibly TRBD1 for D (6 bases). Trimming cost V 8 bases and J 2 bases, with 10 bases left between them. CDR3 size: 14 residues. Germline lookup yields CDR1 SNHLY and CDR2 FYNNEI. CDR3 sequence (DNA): TGTGCCAGCCTCACAGGGCCCTATAATTCACCCCTCCACTTT. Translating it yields CASLTGPYNSPLHF.

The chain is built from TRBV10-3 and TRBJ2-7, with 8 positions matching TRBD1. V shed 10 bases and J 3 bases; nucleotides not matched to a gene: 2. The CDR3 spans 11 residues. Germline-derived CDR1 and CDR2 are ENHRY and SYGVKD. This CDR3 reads CARGQGYEQYF. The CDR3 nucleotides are TGTGCCAGAGGACAGGGCTACGAGCAGTACTTC.

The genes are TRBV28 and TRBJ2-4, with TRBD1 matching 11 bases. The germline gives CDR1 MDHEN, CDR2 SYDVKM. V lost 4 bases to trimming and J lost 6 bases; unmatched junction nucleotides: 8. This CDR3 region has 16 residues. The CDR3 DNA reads TGTGCCAGCAGTTCTCCAGCCGGGACAGGGGGAAACATTCAGTACTTC. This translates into CASSSPAGTGGNIQYF. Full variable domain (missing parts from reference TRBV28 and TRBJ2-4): DVKVTQSSRYLVKRTGEKVFLECVQDMDHENMFWYRQDPGLGLRLIYFSYDVKMKEKGDIPEGYSVSREKKERFSLILESASTNQTSMYLCASSSPAGTGGNIQYFGAGTRLSVL.